These 10 T cell receptor beta chains originate from one sample sequenced in a study of blood T cells in healthy people across ages. For the second PCR, which ran for roughly 6 to 12 cycles, a sample-barcoded 5' primer and a J-beta primer mix were used. Using its own MiXCR run on the 5' RACE reads, TCRdb lists one record per CDR3 protein. This sample has under 850,000 distinct CDR3 sequences, with 35% to 40% found just once. Sequences were obtained from blood. The receptors originated from a man younger than 35 in good health.

V is TRBV12-3 or TRBV12-4 and J is TRBJ1-1; 7 nucleotides line up with TRBD1. This CDR3 contains 12 residues. V gave up 6 bases and J gave up 9 bases; unmatched junction bases: 7. CDR3 in DNA: TGTGCCAGCAGGACAGGGCTACCACAAGCTTTCTTT. It is translated as CASRTGLPQAFF.

Of note for this clonotype: It may be a read error: a sequence one base away is much more abundant. The V and J genes are TRBV28 and TRBJ2-5, with 7 nucleotides matching TRBD1. The J segment lost 11 bases and the V segment lost 2 bases, leaving 14 bases of the junction unmatched. Germline CDR1 reads MDHEN; CDR2 reads SYDVKM. This CDR3 contains 15 residues. The CDR3 coding sequence is TGTGCCAGCAGTTTAATGGGACAGACCATAAATGAGCAGTACTTC. Translated, it gives CASSLMGQTINEQYF.

This clonotype has just one count. The gene calls are TRBV20-1 and TRBJ2-2; D assignment may be TRBD1 or TRBD2 (6 bases each). This CDR3 region has 15 residues. Trimming pared 3 bases from V and 2 bases from J, leaving 13 bases between. Germline CDR1 and CDR2: DFQATT and SNEGSKA (reference sequence). This chain's CDR3 is CSARRGASNTGELFF. The CDR3 DNA is TGCAGTGCTAGGAGGGGGGCCTCAAACACCGGGGAGCTGTTTTTT.

V gene TRBV20-1 combines with J gene TRBJ1-1; D gene uncertain. Trimming shortened V by 3 bases and J by 4 bases, and 9 bases separated the two germline ends. Germline CDR1 DFQATT, CDR2 SNEGSKA (reference sequence). This CDR3 spans 12 amino acids. CDR3 loop: CSASYGSTEAFF. The DNA of the CDR3 is TGCAGTGCTAGTTACGGGTCCACTGAAGCTTTCTTT.

The genes are TRBV20-1 and TRBJ2-4; TRBD2 agrees at 7 bases. The end of the DNA is better explained by TRBJ2-7, so the J call may be wrong. In germline, CDR1 is DFQATT, CDR2 SNEGSKA (reference sequence). This CDR3 has 14 residues. CDR3 protein: CSASNLAGAYEQYF. The CDR3 DNA is TGCAGTGCTAGTAATTTGGCGGGAGCCTACGAGCAGTACTTC.

V gene TRBV7-2 combines with J gene TRBJ2-7; D possibly matches TRBD1 or TRBD2 (5 bases each). There are 16 residues in the CDR3. CDR1 is SGHTA, CDR2 FQGNSA, per germline. Deletions cut 2 bases from V and 2 bases from J, with 16 bases between. The CDR3 loop reads CASSLPSTGPPYEQYF. The DNA of the CDR3 is TGTGCCAGCAGCTTACCCTCCACGGGGCCACCCTACGAGCAGTACTTC.

As concerns this clonotype: A single base separates this from a much larger clone, so it may be a read error. The V call is TRBV6-6, the J call TRBJ2-3, with D possibly being TRBD2 (6 bases). This CDR3 is built from 14 residues. Germline V gene lookup returns CDR1 MNHNY and CDR2 SVGAGI (reference sequence). The CDR3 bases are TGTGTCAGCACTCGTGCGGGGACTGGAGATACGCAGTATTTT. Protein product: CVSTRAGTGDTQYF.

In its sample, this clonotype was seen a few times. This chain joins TRBV4-1 and TRBJ1-1, with D perhaps matching TRBD1 (5 bases). Trimming shortened V by 0 bases and J by 5 bases, and 13 bases separated the two germline ends. CDR1 MGHRA and CDR2 YSYEKL come from the germline V gene. The length of the CDR3 is 15 residues. CDR3 protein: CASSQDARAGTEAFF. The CDR3, as DNA: TGCGCCAGCAGCCAAGATGCCAGGGCGGGGACTGAAGCTTTCTTT.

This chain joins TRBV7-9 and TRBJ2-6; the D gene is possibly TRBD1 (6 bases). The germline V gene has CDR1 SEHNR and CDR2 FQNEAQ (reference sequence). Between the trimmed V and J ends, which lost 7 bases and 4 bases, there was a span of 20 bases. The CDR3 covers 17 residues. The CDR3 coding sequence is TGTGCCAGCAAACCCCCGGGCCAGGGGAACGGGGCCAACGTCCTGACTTTC. Its translation is CASKPPGQGNGANVLTF.

This chain connects TRBV29-1 to TRBJ2-3, with D perhaps TRBD1 or TRBD2 (5 bases each). V dropped 7 bases and J dropped 0 bases, with 17 bases sitting between them. The CDR3 contains 15 residues. Germline loops: CDR1 SQVTM, CDR2 ANQGSEA. The CDR3: CSALRDGTSTDTQYF. The DNA of the CDR3 is TGCAGCGCCCTCCGGGACGGTACTAGCACAGATACGCAGTATTTT.